This T cell receptor beta chain was sequenced during a study of early T cells in non-severe SARS-CoV-2 infection. As for the study in general: Whole-blood bulk RNA, unsorted, was sequenced, and chains were unpaired. Notes on the study in general: Private and CD4 specificities were missed by VDJdb matching, which favored anti-spike CD8 responses.

On this clonotype: Antigen unknown.

Unique molecular identifiers were affixed to single, distinct cDNA molecules. TCRdb re-called the 5' RACE reads through MiXCR, storing one row per CDR3 protein. The table records about 30,000 distinct CDR3 sequences, roughly 7% of them present only once. Sequencing was done on a sample of whole blood. The TCR originated in an adult who was a healthcare worker with PCR-confirmed SARS-CoV-2 infection or an uninfected control (not recorded which).

The CDR3 DNA is TGTGCCAGCAGTTACTCGGGGACAGCAGTAAACACTGAAGCTTTCTTT. This gives the protein CASSYSGTAVNTEAFF. The chain carries TRBV6-5 and TRBJ1-1, with 7 positions matching TRBD1. Unmatched junction bases numbered 6, after V lost 0 bases and J lost 2 bases. The CDR3 extends over 16 amino acids. Germline-derived CDR1 and CDR2 are MNHEY and SVGAGI.